This TCR beta chain was recovered during a study of T cell responses to AZD1222 COVID-19 vaccine (dated by TCRdb to the early 2020s). In the study overall: AZD1222 recipients with second doses at about 4 weeks or about 12 weeks were pooled, because spike-specific TCR depth and breadth did not differ between schedules. TCR sequencing covered roughly 230 trial participants: approximately 200 given two doses of AZD1222 and 26 given two doses of MenACWY control vaccine. Enrollment into the trials was organized by age into subgroups of 18-55, 56-69 and 70-plus years, and those subgroups contained roughly 150, 30 and 60 TCR-sequenced participants, respectively. What the research found in general, with its limitations: Conclusions about previously exposed vaccinees were limited because only 6 or 7 AZD1222 recipients were SARS-CoV-2 seropositive at baseline. Nearly half of unique spike-specific TCRs reportedly recognized epitopes outside regions mutated in the B.1.351 and B.1.1.7 variants. Most participants were white British and females outnumbered males, and the authors suggested that clonal diversity may have been underestimated. The vaccine-associated CD4 TCRs covered the entire spike protein, and the dominant responses fell in regions 160-218 and 743-854. No day 14 peak-response samples were available, so repertoires were characterized only after the peak T cell response. Spike-specific TCR breadth and depth rose significantly after two AZD1222 doses compared with day 0 and with MenACWY recipients. The 56-69-year group was small, and its depth increase did not reach significance, likely because of low power.

What this sample's time point label stands for: baseline before first vaccination. Vaccinee samples were obtained from the UK trials COV001 and COV002, which included a single-blind randomized controlled phase 2/3 trial of AZD1222 (ChAdOx1 nCoV-19) in healthy adults. Trial participant PBMC samples were collected at day 0 and day 28 after the second dose for TCRbeta chain sequencing. The CDR3 regions of human TCRbeta chains were analyzed by immunosequencing. In the authors' own workflow: TCRs in the repertoires were matched against a reference library of SARS-CoV-2-specific TCRs that had been generated with the MIRA antigen-specificity platform. Breadth meant the fraction of unique TCRs that were SARS-CoV-2-associated, whereas depth meant the fraction of total T cells that were SARS-CoV-2-associated. Using the MIRA data, each spike-specific TCR was mapped to the spike region that the TCR reacts to and placed in a CD4 or CD8 class. Log10-transformed breadth and depth values were compared by one-way ANOVA with Sidak's multiple comparisons tests. As stored in TCRdb, this immuneACCESS dataset retains in-frame rearrangements with V and J assigned. A fraction of the clones does not appear; measured against another copy, unresolved V genes explain less than half of the discrepancy, and the remainder lacks a known reason. V, J and clone size were drawn from that table, and D and trimming were deduced from the DNA. The sample has about 85,000 clones on record, approximately 90% of them singletons. The ten largest clones capture 2% to 2.5% of the sample.

Points on this clone: Its specific antigen is unknown. The input lacks base qualities; no much larger clone sits a single base away.

V is cut back by 5 bases and J by 0 bases, with 13 bases in the junction unmatched. Measured from the cysteine to the phenylalanine, the CDR3 is 19 residues long. The kept DNA is CDR3 alone, 57 bases in frame from the first base. From a lookup of the germline V gene (reference sequence), CDR1 and CDR2 are SEHNR and FQNEAQ. This TCR was sampled from an adult in good health. The V gene is TRBV7-9 and the J gene is TRBJ1-5, and 10 bases in between align with TRBD1. Material: peripheral blood, obtained on day 0 of AZD1222 vaccination. Here the CDR3 is given as CASSTSTGGSSYSNQPQHF. The nucleotides are TGTGCCAGCAGCACCTCGACAGGGGGCTCTTCTTATAGCAATCAGCCCCAGCATTTT.